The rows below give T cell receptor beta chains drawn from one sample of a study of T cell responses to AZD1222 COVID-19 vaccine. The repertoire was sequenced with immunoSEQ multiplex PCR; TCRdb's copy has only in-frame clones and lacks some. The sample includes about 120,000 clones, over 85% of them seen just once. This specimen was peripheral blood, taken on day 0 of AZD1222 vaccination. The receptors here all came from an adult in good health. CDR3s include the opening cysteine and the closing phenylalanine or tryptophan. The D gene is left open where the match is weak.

CASSDIDRTSTDTQYF,NA,16,TRBV6-1,TRBJ2-3
CASIGDTEAFF,NA,11,TRBV23-1,TRBJ1-1
CASSHGTTGTGGVGANVLTF,TRBD1,20,TRBV3-1/TRBV3-2,TRBJ2-6
CASSWAGDSLYGYTF,TRBD1,15,TRBV5-1,TRBJ1-2
CASGRALLDTGELFF,TRBD2,15,TRBV7-2,TRBJ2-2
CASSPRLQAEAFF,NA,13,TRBV4-2,TRBJ1-1
CASSLAGGTETQYF,NA,14,TRBV7-7,TRBJ2-5
CASSYSGGNYGYTF,NA,14,TRBV6-5,TRBJ1-2
CASSASSGTDTQYF,NA,14,TRBV2,TRBJ2-3
CATSREWGWYNSPLHF,NA,16,TRBV15,TRBJ1-6
CASSFGGLRHVEQFF,NA,15,TRBV5-1,TRBJ2-1
CASSVRTSGEQFF,TRBD2,13,TRBV4-1,TRBJ2-1
CASSEINSGNQPQHF,NA,15,TRBV6-1,TRBJ1-5
CASSLGRLAGVNEQFF,TRBD2,16,TRBV5-1,TRBJ2-1
CASSFSRGADTQYF,NA,14,TRBV11-3,TRBJ2-3
CASSIGVTEAFF,NA,12,TRBV11-2,TRBJ1-1
CASSERGTGANVLTF,NA,15,TRBV6-1,TRBJ2-6
CATGTDIGTQYF,NA,12,TRBV24-1,TRBJ2-3
CSVTTGTGGIFGWETQYF,TRBD1,18,TRBV29-1,TRBJ2-5
CASSVQPGATDTQYF,NA,15,TRBV7-2,TRBJ2-3
CASSRMPADEQYF,NA,13,TRBV19,TRBJ2-7
CASSPGGPDTQYF,TRBD1,13,TRBV12-3/TRBV12-4,TRBJ2-3
CASSSVGTSGGDTQYF,TRBD2,16,TRBV5-1,TRBJ2-3
CASSPGLAPRETQYF,TRBD2,15,TRBV9,TRBJ2-5
CASSPLGSGSYAGELFF,TRBD2,17,TRBV28,TRBJ2-2
CASSNSGTGNRNIQYF,TRBD1,16,TRBV19,TRBJ2-4
CATSSSRTSRGETQYF,TRBD2,16,TRBV15,TRBJ2-5
CAWKYYGYTF,NA,10,TRBV30,TRBJ1-2
CASSPQPQYTGFGSGNTIYF,NA,20,TRBV6-6,TRBJ1-3
CATSRGRRGAVDTQYF,NA,16,TRBV15,TRBJ2-3
CASSAWTGLNTEAFF,TRBD1,15,TRBV9,TRBJ1-1
CASNTRGTGIGGYTF,NA,15,TRBV27,TRBJ1-2
CASSWGQGSSYEQYF,TRBD1,15,TRBV27,TRBJ2-7
CAASADRTYNEQFF,NA,14,TRBV19,TRBJ2-1
CASSYSRAGGYEQYF,TRBD2,15,TRBV11-3,TRBJ2-7
CATKTGRVAGNTGELFF,NA,17,TRBV25-1,TRBJ2-2